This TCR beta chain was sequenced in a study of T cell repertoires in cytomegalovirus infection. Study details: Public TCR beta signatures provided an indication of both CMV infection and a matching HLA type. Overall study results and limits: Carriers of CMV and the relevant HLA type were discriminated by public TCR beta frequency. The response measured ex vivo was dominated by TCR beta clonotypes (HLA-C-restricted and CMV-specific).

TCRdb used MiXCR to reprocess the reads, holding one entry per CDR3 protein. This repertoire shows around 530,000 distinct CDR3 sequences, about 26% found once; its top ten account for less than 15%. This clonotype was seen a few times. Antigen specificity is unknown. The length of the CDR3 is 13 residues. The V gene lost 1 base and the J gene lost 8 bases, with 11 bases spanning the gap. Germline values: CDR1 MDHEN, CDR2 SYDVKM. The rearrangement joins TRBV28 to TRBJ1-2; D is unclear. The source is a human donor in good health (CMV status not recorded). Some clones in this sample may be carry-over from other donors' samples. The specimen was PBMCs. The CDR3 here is CASSLFVEEGYTF. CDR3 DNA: TGTGCCAGCAGTTTATTTGTGGAGGAAGGCTACACCTTC.